The 27 T cell receptor beta chains listed next were all sequenced from one sample in a study of T cells in tumors after PD-1 blockade. TCRdb's copy holds only in-frame clones and misses some; the assay was immunoSEQ multiplex PCR. Among under 50,000 clones, 70% to 85% were seen once, and the ten largest hold 8.5% to 9%. The source material was PBMCs, sampled before anti-PD-1 therapy. Receptor source: a human donor with advanced basal cell or squamous cell carcinoma (not recorded which).

The chain has TRBV6-1 and TRBJ1-6, with 8 bases that match TRBD1. In germline, CDR1 is MNHNS, CDR2 SASEGT. The CDR3 has 15 amino acids. J lost 9 bases, V lost 2 bases, and 6 bases had no gene match. The DNA of the CDR3 is TGTGCCAGCAGTGAAACAGGGGGGGGCGTTTCACCCCTCCACTTT. Amino acids: CASSETGGGVSPLHF.

The chain recombines TRBV5-6 with TRBJ1-1, with D unresolved. Trimming cost V 0 bases and J 3 bases, with 3 bases left between them. The CDR3 loop spans 12 amino acids. The germline gives CDR1 SGHDT, CDR2 YYEEEE. The chain's CDR3 is CASSLDYTEAFF. DNA for the CDR3: TGTGCCAGCAGCTTGGACTACACTGAAGCTTTCTTT.

V gene TRBV5-1 combines with J gene TRBJ1-1; the D gene is possibly TRBD1 (6 bases). With 4 bases removed from V and 4 bases from J, the gap between germline ends came to 14 bases. There are 14 residues in the CDR3. Germline V gene sequence: CDR1 SGHRS, CDR2 YFSETQ. CDR3 bases: TGCGCCAGCAGCCTAGGACAGAGCTTCACTGAAGCTTTCTTT. Translated: CASSLGQSFTEAFF.

This chain uses TRBV5-4 with TRBJ2-5; tentatively, D is TRBD1 or TRBD2 (5 bases each). Looked up from germline, CDR1 is SGHNT and CDR2 is YYREEE (reference sequence). V was trimmed by 6 bases and J by 4 bases, leaving 13 bases between them. CDR3 length: 13 residues. CDR3 sequence reads: CASTRKGTETQYF. In DNA, the CDR3 is TGTGCCAGCACCCGGAAGGGGACAGAGACCCAGTACTTC. Combining the CDR3 with reference TRBV5-4 and TRBJ2-5 gives the whole variable domain ETGVTQSPTHLIKTRGQQVTLRCSSQSGHNTVSWYQQALGQGPQFIFQYYREEENGRGNFPPRFSGLQFPNYSSELNVNALELDDSALYLCASTRKGTETQYFGPGTRLLVL.

There are many counts of this clone. The V gene is TRBV4-1, the J gene TRBJ2-3; 10 positions agree with TRBD2. The germline V gene has CDR1 MGHRA and CDR2 YSYEKL. This CDR3 comprises 15 residues. The V segment lost 0 bases and the J segment 5 bases; nucleotides outside the gene matches: 2. The CDR3 region is CASSQEVAGGDTQYF. DNA for the CDR3: TGCGCCAGCAGCCAAGAGGTAGCGGGGGGAGATACGCAGTATTTT.

The chain combines TRBV5-1 with TRBJ2-5; D is perhaps TRBD2 (6 bases). This CDR3 spans 13 amino acids. Trimming removed 7 bases at V and 5 bases at J, with 15 bases between. Looked up from germline, CDR1 is SGHRS and CDR2 is YFSETQ. CDR3 loop: CASGGDVGETQYF. The CDR3 nucleotides are TGCGCCAGCGGCGGGGATGTGGGGGAGACCCAGTACTTC.

The V call is TRBV4-1, the J call TRBJ1-2; no firm D call. V lost 1 base to trimming and J lost 4 bases, with 19 bases between them. The CDR3 length is 17 residues. Per the germline V gene, CDR1 is MGHRA and CDR2 is YSYEKL. In DNA, the CDR3 is TGCGCCAGCAGCCAAGGGCCCCCCCCTGCCGGACTCTATGGCTACACCTTC. It is translated as CASSQGPPPAGLYGYTF.

The chain combines TRBV19 with TRBJ2-7, with TRBD1 matching 9 bases. CDR1 and CDR2 from the germline V gene are LNHDA and SQIVND (reference sequence). The CDR3 covers 15 residues. Trimming took 5 bases from V and 7 from J; bases not matched to a gene: 12. The CDR3 sequence is CASSFTGTGTAEQYF. CDR3 in DNA: TGTGCCAGTAGTTTTACCGGGACAGGGACCGCTGAGCAGTACTTC.

Note on this clone: Compared with germline, one end of the junction differs, possibly owing to a read error. The chain is built from TRBV29-1 and TRBJ2-7, with 10 bases that match TRBD2. The CDR3 loop spans 15 amino acids. Germline loops: CDR1 SQVTM, CDR2 ANQGSEA. CDR3 DNA: TGCGGCGTCACAGGGGGGGGACTAGCGACCCACGAGCAGTACTTC. This gives the protein CGVTGGGLATHEQYF.

V usage is TRBV2 and J usage is TRBJ2-2; 10 positions match TRBD2. CDR1 and CDR2 (germline): SNHLY, FYNNEI. There are 16 residues in the CDR3. Germline trimming cut 4 bases from V and 6 bases from J; bases unmatched to any gene: 8. CDR3 amino acids: CASSVTSGERAGELFF. The CDR3 nucleotides read TGTGCCAGCAGTGTTACTAGCGGGGAGCGGGCCGGGGAGCTGTTTTTT.

The rearrangement uses TRBV7-9 and TRBJ2-3; unclear D gene. CDR3 length: 13 residues. Trimming cost V 0 bases and J 3 bases, with 4 bases left between them. The germline CDR1 and CDR2 sequences are SEHNR and FQNEAQ (reference sequence). The CDR3 DNA reads TGTGCCAGCAGCTTAGCGACAACAGATACGCAGTATTTT. Its protein is CASSLATTDTQYF.

The chain carries TRBV2 and TRBJ2-5, with D possibly matching TRBD1 (6 bases). Germline lookup yields CDR1 SNHLY and CDR2 FYNNEI. This CDR3 contains 15 residues. Trimming pared 4 bases from V and 2 bases from J, leaving 14 bases between. CDR3 bases: TGTGCCAGCAGTGCCCCCCTTGGACAGCAAGAGACCCAGTACTTC. It is translated as CASSAPLGQQETQYF.

The sample holds a few counts of this clone. The chain employs TRBV4-1 and TRBJ1-2; D ambiguous. Germline-derived CDR1 and CDR2 are MGHRA and YSYEKL. V dropped 0 bases and J dropped 2 bases, with 10 bases sitting between them. The CDR3 covers 15 residues. The CDR3 is CASSQDISQNYGYTF. In DNA form, the CDR3 reads TGCGCCAGCAGCCAAGATATTTCCCAAAACTATGGCTACACCTTC.

This clone was detected only a few times. V usage is TRBV7-6 and J usage is TRBJ2-3; 12 bases fit TRBD2. V was pared by 2 bases and J by 4 bases, with 4 bases of the junction left unmatched. This CDR3 comprises 16 residues. Germline loops: CDR1 SGHVS, CDR2 FNYEAQ. As DNA, the CDR3 is TGTGCCAGCAGCTTAACGACTAGCGGGAGACCAGATACGCAGTATTTT. As protein: CASSLTTSGRPDTQYF. Supplemented by reference TRBV7-6 and TRBJ2-3, the full variable domain reads GAGVSQSPRYKVTKRGQDVALRCDPISGHVSLYWYRQALGQGPEFLTYFNYEAQQDKSGLPNDRFSAERPEGSISTLTIQRTEQRDSAMYRCASSLTTSGRPDTQYFGPGTRLTVL.

The CDR3 nucleotides read TGTGCCAGCAGTCCGGAGGTGGATCAGCCCCAGCATTTT. Amino acids: CASSPEVDQPQHF. The chain links TRBV2 to TRBJ1-5; D is uncertain. Germline V gene data show CDR1 as SNHLY and CDR2 as FYNNEI. The CDR3 is made up of 13 amino acids. V was pared by 5 bases and J by 5 bases, with 10 bases between.

This chain uses TRBV5-6 with TRBJ1-2; D is unclear. Germline V CDR1 and CDR2: SGHDT, YYEEEE. The V end lost 0 bases, the J end lost 3 bases, and 15 bases lay between the germline ends. This CDR3 comprises 16 residues. The CDR3 sequence is CASSLDRGYIHYGYTF. The CDR3 DNA reads TGTGCCAGCAGCTTGGACCGGGGATACATACACTATGGCTACACCTTC.

This clone is medium-sized (0.01 to 0.1%) within its sample. The gene calls are TRBV28 and TRBJ1-2; TRBD1 is a possible D gene (6 bases). CDR3 length equals 13 residues. Deletions cut 3 bases from V and 4 bases from J, with 9 bases between. Germline CDR1 and CDR2: MDHEN and SYDVKM. CDR3: CASSLARGYGYTF. Here the CDR3 DNA reads TGTGCCAGCAGTTTGGCCAGGGGCTATGGCTACACCTTC.

The rearrangement links TRBV29-1 to TRBJ1-1, with D hard to call. Trimming took off 7 bases at V and 6 bases at J, with 18 bases between the two ends. This CDR3 contains 13 residues. Germline CDR1 SQVTM, CDR2 ANQGSEA. In DNA form, the CDR3 reads TGCAGCGCCTGGGAATCCACGGGCGCTGAAGCTTTCTTT. It codes for CSAWESTGAEAFF.

By its share, this clone is medium-sized. This chain connects TRBV9 to TRBJ2-2; 9 nucleotides match TRBD1. This CDR3 comprises 15 residues. The V and J ends lost 3 bases and 7 bases, in that order; junction bases with no gene match: 7. Germline CDR1 SGDLS, CDR2 YYNGEE. The CDR3 sequence: CASSDATGGSGELFF. In DNA form, the CDR3 reads TGTGCCAGCAGCGATGCGACAGGGGGAAGCGGGGAGCTGTTTTTT. Together with reference TRBV9 and TRBJ2-2, the CDR3 gives the full variable domain: DSGVTQTPKHLITATGQRVTLRCSPRSGDLSVYWYQQSLDQGLQFLIQYYNGEERAKGNILERFSAQQFPDLHSELNLSSLELGDSALYFCASSDATGGSGELFFGEGSRLTVL.

The rearrangement links TRBV27 to TRBJ1-1, with D hard to call. The CDR3 is 13 residues long. The germline V gene encodes CDR1 MNHEY and CDR2 SMNVEV (reference sequence). Trimming shortened V by 8 bases and J by 0 bases, and 10 bases separated the two germline ends. The chain's CDR3 is CASQVVMNTEAFF. The CDR3 DNA sequence: TGTGCCAGCCAGGTGGTCATGAACACTGAAGCTTTCTTT.

The chain links TRBV9 to TRBJ1-3, with D uncertain. Germline V gene data show CDR1 as SGDLS and CDR2 as YYNGEE. The CDR3 is made up of 14 amino acids. V was trimmed by 0 bases and J by 4 bases, leaving 8 bases between them. The CDR3 is CASSVEAGGNTIYF. The CDR3 DNA sequence: TGTGCCAGCAGCGTAGAGGCAGGAGGAAACACCATATATTTT.

The count of this clone is one. This chain links TRBV28 with TRBJ1-1, with no clear D. This CDR3 is built from 13 residues. Germline V gene data show CDR1 as MDHEN and CDR2 as SYDVKM. Trimming pared 3 bases from V and 6 bases from J, leaving 11 bases between. CDR3 bases: TGTGCCAGCAGTTTTACGGTCTTCGCTGAAGCTTTCTTT. The encoded protein is CASSFTVFAEAFF. The whole variable domain, remainder taken from reference TRBV28 and TRBJ1-1, is DVKVTQSSRYLVKRTGEKVFLECVQDMDHENMFWYRQDPGLGLRLIYFSYDVKMKEKGDIPEGYSVSREKKERFSLILESASTNQTSMYLCASSFTVFAEAFFGQGTRLTVV.

The count of this clone is one. The chain links TRBV6-6 to TRBJ2-1; 7 nucleotides agree with TRBD2. Unmatched junction bases numbered 10, after V lost 4 bases and J lost 7 bases. The CDR3 sequence is 15 residues long. Germline values: CDR1 MNHNY, CDR2 SVGAGI (reference sequence). The CDR3 DNA reads TGTGCCAGCAGTTTCTCTACAGCGGGGAATAATGAGCAGTTCTTC. The encoded protein is CASSFSTAGNNEQFF.

The rearrangement links TRBV24-1 to TRBJ2-5; D unclear. The CDR3 length is 16 residues. The germline V and J ends were trimmed by 4 bases and 5 bases, with 19 bases remaining between them. Germline CDR1 reads KGHDR; CDR2 reads SFDVKD. The chain's CDR3 is CATSDFRAFEGETQYF. CDR3 sequence (DNA): TGTGCCACCAGTGACTTCCGGGCCTTTGAAGGGGAGACCCAGTACTTC.

V usage is TRBV12-3 or TRBV12-4 and J usage is TRBJ2-5, with D unclear. The CDR3 has 13 residues. The ends were cut back, 3 bases at V and 7 bases at J, with 12 bases in the middle. This CDR3 is CASSFLRITTQYF. Here the CDR3 DNA reads TGTGCCAGCAGTTTCTTACGGATTACGACCCAGTACTTC.

The CDR3 sequence is CATARGASSTDTQYF. The DNA for the CDR3 is TGCGCCACCGCACGGGGGGCCTCTAGCACAGATACGCAGTATTTT. The rearrangement links TRBV5-1 to TRBJ2-3, with D tentatively TRBD2 (7 bases). CDR3 length equals 15 residues. CDR1 SGHRS and CDR2 YFSETQ come from the germline V gene. Trimming cost V 9 bases and J 0 bases, with 17 bases left between them.

This clone was counted once. This chain connects TRBV19 to TRBJ1-2; D remains unclear. Per the germline V gene, CDR1 is LNHDA and CDR2 is SQIVND (reference sequence). The CDR3 contains 12 residues. V lost 0 bases to trimming and J lost 4 bases, with 3 bases between them. The CDR3 nucleotides are TGTGCCAGTAGTATAGATCCCTATGGCTACACCTTC. Residues: CASSIDPYGYTF.